This TCR beta chain derives from a study of control samples from healthy donors and cancer patients. The method was immunoSEQ multiplex PCR; TCRdb's version includes in-frame clones alone and lacks a portion of them. In all, the sample yields about 210,000 clones. Germline lookup yields CDR1 SNHLY and CDR2 FYNNEI. J gave up 8 bases and V 5 bases, and 6 bases lay outside the gene matches. The length of the CDR3 is 15 residues. The receptor was isolated from a woman aged 25 to 39 in good health. The sample comprised blood. The genes are TRBV2 and TRBJ2-3, with TRBD2 identical over 14 bases. This CDR3 reads CASSPLGLAGVTQYF. CDR3 sequence (DNA): TGTGCCAGCAGTCCTCTGGGACTAGCGGGGGTTACGCAGTATTTT.